What follows describes a single TCR beta chain. Its antigen is not known. The V gene lost 2 bases and the J gene lost 7 bases, with 9 bases spanning the gap. Germline CDR1 and CDR2: SQVTM and ANQGSEA. The CDR3 is made up of 12 amino acids. The PCR ran on 60 Vbeta and 13 Jbeta primers. Method: immunoSEQ multiplex PCR; TCRdb's copy keeps in-frame clones and lacks some. Of approximately 130,000 clones listed, over 75% were seen once; the top ten hold 1.5% to 2%. The data were taken from a study of cytomegalovirus exposure and HLA in healthy donors. Study-level results: In vitro data verified a few CMV-associated chains as specific for CMV antigens.

The specimen sequenced was PBMCs. The clonotype originates from a boy under 18 in good health and CMV-seronegative. The chain employs TRBV29-1 and TRBJ2-1, with a weak D call TRBD2 (6 bases). CDR3 DNA: TGCAGCGTTGAAAGACTAGTAAATGAGCAGTTCTTC. Its translation is CSVERLVNEQFF.